The 13 T cell receptor beta chains presented below share a single source sample, sequenced in a study of OX40 agonist ivuxolimab in advanced cancers. The method was immunoSEQ multiplex PCR; TCRdb's version includes in-frame clones alone and lacks a portion of them. Of 65,000 to 80,000 clones listed, just under 95% are singletons. The sample was CD4+ or CD8+ T cells sorted from blood, taken in a trial of the OX40 agonist ivuxolimab. These receptors were taken from an adult with an advanced solid tumor such as melanoma, head and neck, liver or kidney cancer.

The V call is TRBV5-4, the J call TRBJ2-7; TRBD2 matches 13 bases. J lost 5 bases, V lost 3 bases, and 8 bases had no gene match. Germline assignment: CDR1 SGHNT and CDR2 YYREEE (reference sequence). This CDR3 region has 16 residues. This CDR3 reads CASSYSGLAGIDEQYF. CDR3 nucleotides: TGTGCCAGCAGCTATTCGGGACTAGCGGGGATCGACGAGCAGTACTTC.

The chain is built from TRBV18 and TRBJ1-2; D perhaps matches TRBD1 (6 bases). Germline CDR1 KGHSH, CDR2 LQKENI. The V gene lost 4 bases and the J gene lost 10 bases, with 31 bases spanning the gap. This CDR3 has 18 amino acids. CDR3 bases: TGTGCCAGCTCACAACTGGGGGGAGTCCGGACAGACGTCTTTGACTACACCTTC. This translates into CASSQLGGVRTDVFDYTF.

The chain carries TRBV5-1 and TRBJ2-3, with D perhaps matching TRBD2 (6 bases). Trimming took 3 bases from V and 0 from J, leaving 11 bases between them. The CDR3 sequence is 15 residues long. Per the germline V gene, CDR1 is SGHRS and CDR2 is YFSETQ. CDR3 residues: CASSSAGTSTDTQYF. In DNA form, the CDR3 reads TGCGCCAGCAGCTCGGCCGGGACTAGCACAGATACGCAGTATTTT. The full variable domain, completed using reference TRBV5-1 and TRBJ2-3, is KAGVTQTPRYLIKTRGQQVTLSCSPISGHRSVSWYQQTPGQGLQFLFEYFSETQRNKGNFPGRFSGRQFSNSRSEMNVSTLELGDSALYLCASSSAGTSTDTQYFGPGTRLTVL.

This sequence joins TRBV2 and TRBJ1-1; possibly TRBD1 for D (5 bases). The CDR3 covers 15 residues. Germline lookup yields CDR1 SNHLY and CDR2 FYNNEI. The V and J ends lost 1 base and 10 bases respectively, with 19 bases between them. DNA of the CDR3: TGTGCCAGCAGTGAAGGGGATAGGGGCGCAGAAAGAGCTTTCTTT. This codes for CASSEGDRGAERAFF.

The gene calls are TRBV27 and TRBJ1-6; maybe TRBD1 (5 bases). Germline-derived CDR1 and CDR2 are MNHEY and SMNVEV (reference sequence). Trimming took off 3 bases at V and 2 bases at J, with 11 bases between the two ends. This CDR3 is built from 16 residues. The CDR3 bases are TGTGCCAGCAGTTTGGGGCAGGGCGCCTATAATTCACCCCTCCACTTT. Its protein product is CASSLGQGAYNSPLHF.

This clone was observed once. The chain is built from TRBV2 and TRBJ1-1, with TRBD1 matching 8 bases. Per the germline V gene, CDR1 is SNHLY and CDR2 is FYNNEI. The trim removed 0 bases at V and 3 bases at J, leaving 6 bases unmatched. This CDR3 contains 16 residues. The CDR3 sequence: CASSEAEQGGDTEAFF. CDR3 nucleotides: TGTGCCAGCAGTGAAGCCGAACAGGGGGGAGACACTGAAGCTTTCTTT.

The chain links TRBV5-1 to TRBJ2-7; 7 bases match TRBD1. The length of the CDR3 is 13 residues. After removal of 3 bases from V and 3 bases from J, the junction contained 3 bases not matched to a gene. From germline, CDR1 is SGHRS and CDR2 YFSETQ. This CDR3 reads CASSWGQFYEQYF. The CDR3 nucleotides read TGCGCCAGCAGCTGGGGACAGTTCTACGAGCAGTACTTC.

This rearrangement joins TRBV7-9 to TRBJ2-5; 10 bases agree with TRBD2. The CDR3 has 17 amino acids. Germline V gene lookup returns CDR1 SEHNR and CDR2 FQNEAQ (reference sequence). V was pared by 6 bases and J by 5 bases, with 15 bases of the junction left unmatched. The CDR3 coding sequence is TGTGCCAGCAGTTATACGATGGGGACTAGCGCGTGGGAGACCCAGTACTTC. Its protein product is CASSYTMGTSAWETQYF.

This chain uses TRBV6-5 with TRBJ1-1, with D uncertain. The germline V gene encodes CDR1 MNHEY and CDR2 SVGAGI. This CDR3 is 13 amino acids long. With 6 bases removed from V and 1 base from J, the gap between germline ends came to 9 bases. CDR3 bases: TGTGCCAGCAGGGACGGAGGGAACACTGAAGCTTTCTTT. As protein: CASRDGGNTEAFF.

The chain is built from TRBV29-1 and TRBJ1-2; 8 bases are shared with TRBD1. V was pared by 1 base and J by 5 bases, with 6 bases of the junction left unmatched. In germline, CDR1 is SQVTM, CDR2 ANQGSEA. The CDR3 runs to 14 residues. The CDR3 region has the DNA TGCAGCGTTGAAGGACAGGGGATATTTTATGGCTACACCTTC. Translated: CSVEGQGIFYGYTF. The variable domain in full, completed from reference TRBV29-1 and TRBJ1-2, reads SAVISQKPSRDICQRGTSLTIQCQVDSQVTMMFWYRQQPGQSLTLIATANQGSEATYESGFVIDKFPISRPNLTFSTLTVSNMSPEDSSIYLCSVEGQGIFYGYTFGSGTRLTVV.

This clone was recorded once. Other DNA sequences in this specimen translate into the identical CDR3. V is TRBV19 and J is TRBJ1-5; the D is unclear. V lost 1 base, J lost 3 bases, and 7 bases lay in between. Germline V gene lookup returns CDR1 LNHDA and CDR2 SQIVND (reference sequence). CDR3 size: 14 residues. CDR3 loop: CASSIAYSNQPQHF. CDR3 in DNA: TGTGCCAGTAGTATAGCCTATTCCAATCAGCCCCAGCATTTT.

The rearrangement uses TRBV5-1 and TRBJ2-7, with D uncertain. This CDR3 contains 14 residues. Germline CDR1 reads SGHRS; CDR2 reads YFSETQ. The V gene lost 0 bases and the J gene lost 1 base, with 8 bases spanning the gap. The CDR3 spells CASSLGVNSYEQYF. As DNA, the CDR3 is TGCGCCAGCAGCTTGGGTGTTAATTCCTACGAGCAGTACTTC.

V gene TRBV2 combines with J gene TRBJ2-7; TRBD1 agrees at 7 bases. V was clipped by 5 bases and J by 1 base; unmatched bases: 2. Germline V gene lookup returns CDR1 SNHLY and CDR2 FYNNEI. CDR3 length: 13 residues. CDR3 residues: CASSQQGSYEQYF. The CDR3 DNA reads as TGTGCCAGCAGTCAACAGGGGTCCTACGAGCAGTACTTC.